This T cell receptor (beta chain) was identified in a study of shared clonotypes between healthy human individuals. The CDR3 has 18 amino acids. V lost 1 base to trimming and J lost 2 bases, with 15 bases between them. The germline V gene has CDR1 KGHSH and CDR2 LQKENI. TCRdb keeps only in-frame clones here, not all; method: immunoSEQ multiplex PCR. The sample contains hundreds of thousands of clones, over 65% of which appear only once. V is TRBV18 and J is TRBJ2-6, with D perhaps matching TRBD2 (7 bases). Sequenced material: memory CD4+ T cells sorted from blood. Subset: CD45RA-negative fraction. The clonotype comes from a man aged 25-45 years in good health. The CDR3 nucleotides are TGTGCCAGCTCACCACGGGTGGGCGGGGGCGCTGGGGCCAACGTCCTGACTTTC. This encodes CASSPRVGGGAGANVLTF. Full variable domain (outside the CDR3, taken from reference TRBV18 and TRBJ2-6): NAGVMQNPRHLVRRRGQEARLRCSPMKGHSHVYWYRQLPEEGLKFMVYLQKENIIDESGMPKERFSAEFPKEGPSILRIQQVVRGDSAAYFCASSPRVGGGAGANVLTFGAGSRLTVL.